These T cell receptor beta chains were read from a single sample in a study of beta chain features in type 1 diabetes. The method was immunoSEQ multiplex PCR; TCRdb's version includes in-frame clones alone and lacks a portion of them. The table lists about 160,000 clones, approximately 9% of them singletons. The sequenced material came from central memory CD4+ T cells from blood. Receptors originate from a woman aged 18-35 years with type 1 diabetes. Both conserved end residues are part of each CDR3. D genes are given only for firm matches. Not every row has a clone size; where given, it reads once, few, many or a size class.

v_call	d_call	clone_size	cdr3_length	j_call	cdr3_aa	cdr3_nt
TRBV9	.	.	14	TRBJ2-2	CASSVGGETGELFF	TGTGCCAGCAGCGTAGGCGGGGAGACCGGGGAGCTGTTTTTT
TRBV6-5	.	few	13	TRBJ1-5	CASSLEEGQPQHF	TGTGCCAGCAGTTTAGAGGAAGGTCAGCCCCAGCATTTT
TRBV9	TRBD2	.	16	TRBJ2-2	CASSVTSGIGPGELFF	TGTGCCAGCAGCGTAACTAGCGGGATCGGGCCCGGGGAGCTGTTTTTT
TRBV30	.	few	13	TRBJ1-1	CAWSGQSDTEAFF	TGTGCCTGGTCAGGACAGTCAGACACTGAAGCTTTCTTT
TRBV11-3	TRBD1	few	18	TRBJ2-7	CASSLDLPRRGRIHEQYF	TGTGCCAGCAGCTTAGATCTCCCACGCAGGGGGAGAATTCACGAGCAGTACTTC
TRBV7-9	.	few	17	TRBJ2-4	CASSWAYGGRAKNIQYF	TGTGCCAGCAGCTGGGCCTATGGGGGGAGAGCCAAAAACATTCAGTACTTC
TRBV28	.	few	14	TRBJ1-2	CASSLAAGYYGYTF	TGTGCCAGCAGTTTAGCGGCAGGGTACTATGGCTACACCTTC
TRBV5-1	.	.	13	TRBJ2-5	CASSFGDKETQYF	TGCGCCAGCAGCTTCGGGGACAAAGAGACCCAGTACTTC
TRBV6-5	.	.	13	TRBJ2-1	CASSPPADNEQFF	TGTGCCAGCAGTCCCCCCGCGGACAATGAGCAGTTCTTC
TRBV18	.	few	13	TRBJ2-5	CASSPGQVETQYF	TGTGCCAGCTCACCAGGGCAGGTAGAGACCCAGTACTTC
TRBV5-1	.	.	14	TRBJ1-4	CASSLDSQNEKLFF	TGCGCCAGCAGCTTGGACAGTCAAAATGAAAAACTGTTTTTT
TRBV9	.	.	15	TRBJ1-6	CASSVLGQINSPLHF	TGTGCCAGCAGCGTACTAGGTCAGATTAATTCACCCCTCCACTTT
TRBV6-6	.	few	15	TRBJ2-2	CASSLDAPNTGELFF	TGTGCCAGCAGCCTAGACGCCCCCAACACCGGGGAGCTGTTTTTT
TRBV2	.	.	16	TRBJ2-4	CASRLDSLVSKNIQYF	TGTGCCAGCAGGCTCGACTCCCTTGTGAGCAAAAACATTCAGTACTTC
TRBV5-4	.	few	13	TRBJ2-5	CASSGAAGETQYF	TGTGCCAGCAGCGGAGCGGCGGGCGAGACCCAGTACTTC
TRBV5-1	.	.	15	TRBJ2-7	CASSPGSTGPYEQYF	TGCGCCAGCAGCCCTGGGAGTACCGGACCCTACGAGCAGTACTTC
TRBV13	TRBD1	.	14	TRBJ1-6	CASSVATGNSPLHF	TGTGCCAGCAGCGTAGCGACAGGGAATTCACCCCTCCACTTT
TRBV5-1	TRBD1	few	14	TRBJ1-1	CASSLTGQVPEAFF	TGCGCCAGCAGCTTGACAGGACAGGTTCCTGAAGCTTTCTTT